This T cell receptor beta chain was observed in a study of early T cells in non-severe SARS-CoV-2 infection. At the level of the study: From unsorted whole blood, bulk RNA was sequenced, and the chains remained unpaired. Findings and caveats of the study: Private and CD4 specificities were missed by VDJdb matching, skewed to anti-spike CD8.

The TCR library protocol attached unique molecular identifiers to the individual cDNA molecules. TCRdb re-analysed the 5' RACE reads in MiXCR, keeping a single row per CDR3 protein. The data hold some 67,000 distinct CDR3 sequences, with 9% to 10% observed a single time. This clonotype came up many times. Its antigen remains unidentified. This CDR3 comprises 13 residues. The V and J ends lost 5 bases and 3 bases respectively, with 7 bases between them. The receptor comes from an adult who was a healthcare worker with PCR-confirmed SARS-CoV-2 infection or an uninfected control (not recorded which). The sequenced sample was whole blood, obtained at baseline. The V and J genes are TRBV12-3 or TRBV12-4 and TRBJ1-4; D call uncertain. As DNA, the CDR3 is TGTGCCAGCAGTATAAGGTCTAATGAAAAACTGTTTTTT. This encodes CASSIRSNEKLFF.